These 14 T cell receptor beta chains came from one sample sequenced in a study of T cell responses to AZD1222 COVID-19 vaccine. Measured with immunoSEQ multiplex PCR; TCRdb has only the in-frame clones, and not every one. Altogether around 110,000 clones are present, about 85% being singletons, with the ten largest covering approximately 4.8%. This specimen was peripheral blood, taken 28 days after the second AZD1222 dose. The receptors derive from an adult who received the AZD1222 COVID-19 vaccine.

The J gene is TRBJ2-7, the V gene TRBV28; 10 nucleotides match TRBD1. The V and J ends lost 7 bases and 7 bases, in that order; junction bases with no gene match: 13. This CDR3 has 15 residues. Germline lookup yields CDR1 MDHEN and CDR2 SYDVKM. In DNA form, the CDR3 reads TGTGCCAGCATCTTCCGGGGACAGGGGACGAGGGAGCAGTACTTC. Protein product: CASIFRGQGTREQYF.

V is TRBV7-9 and J is TRBJ1-1; tentative D call: TRBD1 (6 bases). CDR3 length: 15 residues. Trimming cost V 1 base and J 5 bases, with 14 bases left between them. Germline-derived CDR1 and CDR2 are SEHNR and FQNEAQ (reference sequence). The CDR3 DNA reads TGTGCCAGCAGCTTAGGCGCCGGGGGGCTGACTGAAGCTTTCTTT. It yields the protein CASSLGAGGLTEAFF.

The rearrangement joins TRBV5-1 to TRBJ2-1; either TRBD1 or TRBD2 may fit D (5 bases each). This CDR3 region has 14 residues. Germline loops: CDR1 SGHRS, CDR2 YFSETQ. V lost 6 bases and J lost 4, with 14 bases in between. The CDR3 bases are TGCGCCAGCATCCGGGACGAAGGTTACAATGAGCAGTTCTTC. The encoded protein is CASIRDEGYNEQFF.

V is TRBV7-6 and J is TRBJ2-7; D may be TRBD2 (5 bases). The CDR3 length is 14 residues. Germline loops: CDR1 SGHVS, CDR2 FNYEAQ. Trimming removed 1 base from V and 0 bases from J, with 7 bases in between. This CDR3 is CASSLERVSYEQYF. Written as DNA, the CDR3 is TGTGCCAGCAGCTTAGAGAGGGTCTCCTACGAGCAGTACTTC. Complete variable domain (other parts from reference TRBV7-6 and TRBJ2-7): GAGVSQSPRYKVTKRGQDVALRCDPISGHVSLYWYRQALGQGPEFLTYFNYEAQQDKSGLPNDRFSAERPEGSISTLTIQRTEQRDSAMYRCASSLERVSYEQYFGPGTRLTVT.

About this clone: The sample holds other DNA sequences that translate to the same CDR3. The chain recombines TRBV12-3 or TRBV12-4 with TRBJ2-6; D remains unclear. Deletions cut 2 bases from V and 1 base from J, with 0 bases between. This CDR3 comprises 13 residues. CDR3 bases: TGTGCCAGCAGTTTATCTGGGGCCAACGTCCTGACTTTC. This sequence encodes CASSLSGANVLTF.

DNA for the CDR3: TGTGCCAGTAGGTTACAGGGGGCTCGGGGCGAGCAGTACTTC. Protein sequence: CASRLQGARGEQYF. The genes are TRBV19 and TRBJ2-7, with 9 bases that match TRBD1. The CDR3 length is 14 residues. Germline V gene lookup returns CDR1 LNHDA and CDR2 SQIVND (reference sequence). With 6 bases clipped from V and 6 bases from J, the junction kept 9 bases outside the gene matches.

The rearrangement joins TRBV7-6 to TRBJ2-7, with D perhaps matching TRBD2 (5 bases). The CDR3 covers 16 residues. V was shortened by 0 bases and J by 0 bases, with 12 bases between the two germline ends. From germline, CDR1 is SGHVS and CDR2 FNYEAQ. CDR3 sequence (DNA): TGTGCCAGCAGCTTAGCTTTCGGGGAAAGCTCCTACGAGCAGTACTTC. Encoded protein: CASSLAFGESSYEQYF.

The chain couples TRBV15 to TRBJ2-1; 9 bases align to TRBD2. This CDR3 has 15 amino acids. Germline loops: CDR1 LNHNV, CDR2 YYDKDF (reference sequence). V trimming: 4 bases; J trimming: 4 bases; junction bases outside the gene matches: 5. The CDR3 protein is CATSMLAGPYNEQFF. The CDR3 nucleotides are TGTGCCACCAGCATGCTAGCGGGGCCGTACAATGAGCAGTTCTTC.

In this sample, this clone turned up a few times. The chain employs TRBV7-9 and TRBJ2-7; D perhaps matches TRBD1 (5 bases). The CDR3 spans 13 residues. In germline, CDR1 is SEHNR, CDR2 FQNEAQ (reference sequence). Trimming cost V 7 bases and J 0 bases, with 10 bases left between them. DNA for the CDR3: TGTGCCAGCACCCTGACAGACTCCTACGAGCAGTACTTC. Translating it yields CASTLTDSYEQYF.

This clone was detected a few times. V and J are TRBV2 and TRBJ1-1; D ambiguous. The V gene lost 3 bases and the J gene lost 5 bases, with 10 bases spanning the gap. The germline gives CDR1 SNHLY, CDR2 FYNNEI. The CDR3 has 13 amino acids. In nucleotides, the CDR3 is TGTGCCAGCAGTGAGAACTGGATGACTGAAGCTTTCTTT. This codes for CASSENWMTEAFF.

DNA for the CDR3: TGCAGCGTAGGGGACAGCCCCGGGGAAAAACTGTTTTTT. Translating gives CSVGDSPGEKLFF. The chain uses TRBV29-1 and TRBJ1-4; TRBD1 agrees at 7 bases. This CDR3 spans 13 amino acids. Germline CDR1 SQVTM, CDR2 ANQGSEA. V lost 6 bases and J lost 8; bases outside the gene matches: 9.

This rearrangement joins TRBV3-1 (or the pseudogene TRBV3-2) to TRBJ2-5; D possibly matches TRBD1 or TRBD2 (6 bases each). V lost 4 bases, J lost 5 bases, and 17 bases lay in between. Germline CDR1 and CDR2: LGHDT and YNNKEL (reference sequence). The CDR3 extends over 15 amino acids. As DNA, the CDR3 is TGTGCCAGCAGCCTGGGGGGCGCGGGTTTGGAGACCCAGTACTTC. Its protein is CASSLGGAGLETQYF.

The chain recombines TRBV9 with TRBJ2-1, with D unresolved. This CDR3 is built from 14 residues. Germline V gene sequence: CDR1 SGDLS, CDR2 YYNGEE. The V end lost 3 bases, the J end lost 4 bases, and 11 bases lay between the germline ends. In DNA, the CDR3 is TGTGCCAGCAGCGGGACCGAAGAGTACAATGAGCAGTTCTTC. Its protein product is CASSGTEEYNEQFF.

This clone has just one count. This rearrangement joins TRBV25-1 to TRBJ2-1; no clear D. The germline CDR1 and CDR2 sequences are MGHDK and SYGVNS. The CDR3 is 18 amino acids. V lost 2 bases, J lost 8 bases, and 25 bases lay in between. CDR3 region: CASSETVLDPPVVDEQFF. CDR3 sequence (DNA): TGTGCCAGCAGTGAAACCGTACTGGACCCCCCGGTGGTGGATGAGCAGTTCTTC.